This T cell receptor (beta chain) was observed in a study of response to subunit inactivated influenza vaccine. Remarks on this clonotype: No antigen is known for it.

TCRdb called the RT-PCR reads again in MiXCR, with one record for every CDR3 protein. The sample records hundreds of thousands of distinct CDR3 sequences, 14% being singletons. The study's findings and limits: With each seasonal influenza vaccination, the authors suggested, few new T cells are recruited.

This CDR3 contains 15 residues. The V gene end was trimmed by 7 bases and the J gene end by 4 bases; junction bases not matched to a gene: 9. Germline CDR1 SGHTA, CDR2 FQGNSA. This clonotype was sampled from a middle-aged man who received an inactivated influenza vaccine. The rearrangement links TRBV7-2 to TRBJ2-1, with TRBD1 matching over 8 bases. This specimen consisted of PBMCs from blood, obtained roughly 2 weeks before vaccination. The CDR3 reads CASNPGTGIYNEQFF. In DNA, the CDR3 is TGTGCCAGCAACCCCGGGACAGGTATTTACAATGAGCAGTTCTTC.